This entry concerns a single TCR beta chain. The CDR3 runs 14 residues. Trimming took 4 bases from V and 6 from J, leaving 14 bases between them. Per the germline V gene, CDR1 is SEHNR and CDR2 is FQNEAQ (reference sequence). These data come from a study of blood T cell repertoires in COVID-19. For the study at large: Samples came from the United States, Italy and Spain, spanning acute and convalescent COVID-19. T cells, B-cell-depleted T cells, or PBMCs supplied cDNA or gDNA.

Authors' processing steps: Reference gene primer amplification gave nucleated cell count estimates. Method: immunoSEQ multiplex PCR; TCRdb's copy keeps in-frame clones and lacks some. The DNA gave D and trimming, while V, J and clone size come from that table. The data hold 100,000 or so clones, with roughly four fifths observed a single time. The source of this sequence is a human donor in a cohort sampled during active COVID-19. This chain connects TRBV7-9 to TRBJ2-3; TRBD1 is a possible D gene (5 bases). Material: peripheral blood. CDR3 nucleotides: TGTGCCAGCAGCTCGGCCCGTTCAGGGGATACGCAGTATTTT. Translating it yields CASSSARSGDTQYF.